The sequence of this T cell receptor beta chain was determined in a study of radiation and T cells in renal cell carcinoma. Time point defined: blood 4 weeks post-SBRT, at nephrectomy. Treatment described: 15 Gy SBRT to primary tumor, nephrectomy 4 weeks later. Nephrectomy followed 15 Gy stereotactic body radiation by 4 weeks. The tumor was a clear cell renal cell carcinoma. Libraries were prepared by immunoSEQ multiplex PCR; TCRdb keeps only in-frame clonotypes and omits some of them. This table has just under 150,000 clones, roughly 90% appearing once. Germline CDR1 and CDR2: LGHNA and YSLEER. V dropped 1 base and J dropped 1 base, with 7 bases sitting between them. The CDR3 sequence is 15 residues long.

The source material was blood, sampled from a patient whose treatment included radiotherapy and nephrectomy. The V and J genes are TRBV4-3 and TRBJ2-2; D is undetermined. This TCR was sampled from a woman aged 50 to 60 with renal cell carcinoma. The CDR3 nucleotides read TGCGCCAGCAGCCAAGTCCCGCAGAACACCGGGGAGCTGTTTTTT. This sequence encodes CASSQVPQNTGELFF.